These 18 T cell receptor beta chains were all obtained from the same sample, sequenced in a study of beta chain features in type 1 diabetes. Expressed TCRB transcripts were sequenced after all isolated RNA was converted to cDNA. Clones were read by immunoSEQ multiplex PCR, and TCRdb kept only the in-frame ones, dropping some. The sample yields 400,000 to 450,000 clones, around 13% seen once. Input material: naive CD4+ T cells from blood. The receptors here all came from a man aged 25-45 years in good health.

The gene calls are TRBV7-9 and TRBJ2-2; D is ambiguous. The CDR3 loop spans 12 amino acids. V was trimmed by 2 bases and J by 6 bases, leaving 4 bases between them. Germline V gene lookup returns CDR1 SEHNR and CDR2 FQNEAQ (reference sequence). CDR3 protein: CASSLPAGELFF. Here the CDR3 DNA reads TGTGCCAGCAGCTTACCCGCCGGGGAGCTGTTTTTT.

The chain couples TRBV19 to TRBJ1-2; D gene ambiguous. Germline lookup yields CDR1 LNHDA and CDR2 SQIVND (reference sequence). Trimming cost V 6 bases and J 7 bases, with 18 bases left between them. CDR3 length: 14 residues. CDR3 loop: CASRENSSPVGYTF. CDR3 sequence (DNA): TGTGCCAGTAGAGAGAACAGTTCGCCGGTTGGCTACACCTTC.

This clone appeared a few times. The CDR3 bases are TGTGCCAGCAGCTTATCCCCAATCGGCGGGAGGAGCACCGGGGAGCTGTTTTTT. Protein: CASSLSPIGGRSTGELFF. This sequence joins TRBV7-9 and TRBJ2-2, with 8 positions matching TRBD2. Trimming at V came to 2 bases and at J to 4 bases, leaving 12 bases not matched to a gene. Germline loops: CDR1 SEHNR, CDR2 FQNEAQ (reference sequence). This CDR3 is built from 18 residues.

This clone showed up just a few times. The chain carries TRBV4-2 and TRBJ1-4; unclear D gene. The CDR3 length is 14 residues. Trimming pared 1 base from V and 8 bases from J, leaving 11 bases between. From germline, CDR1 is LGHNA and CDR2 YNFKEQ. The DNA of the CDR3 is TGTGCCAGCAGCCAAGGGGGAGAATTCGAAAAACTGTTTTTT. As protein: CASSQGGEFEKLFF.

The chain combines TRBV4-1 with TRBJ2-3; D not resolved. Germline CDR1 MGHRA, CDR2 YSYEKL. The CDR3 runs to 15 residues. Trimming took 0 bases from V and 6 from J, leaving 13 bases between them. CDR3 coding DNA: TGCGCCAGCAGCCAAGATGACCTAAGGACGGATACGCAGTATTTT. Translated, it gives CASSQDDLRTDTQYF.

This clone was counted between two and nine times. J is TRBJ2-3 and V is TRBV7-2; tentatively, D is TRBD1 or TRBD2 (7 bases each). This CDR3 is built from 15 residues. The germline gives CDR1 SGHTA, CDR2 FQGNSA. Trimming removed 5 bases from V and 2 bases from J, with 14 bases in between. CDR3 in amino acids: CASSQAGQPTDTQYF. DNA for the CDR3: TGTGCCAGCAGCCAAGCGGGACAGCCCACAGATACGCAGTATTTT. Full variable domain (remainder filled in from reference TRBV7-2 and TRBJ2-3): GAGVSQSPSNKVTEKGKDVELRCDPISGHTALYWYRQSLGQGLEFLIYFQGNSAPDKSGLPSDRFSAERTGGSVSTLTIQRTQQEDSAVYLCASSQAGQPTDTQYFGPGTRLTVL.

The table lists this clone with a few counts. V is TRBV29-1 and J is TRBJ1-1; D might be TRBD1 (5 bases). The CDR3 extends over 13 amino acids. V dropped 3 bases and J dropped 1 base, with 9 bases sitting between them. The germline gives CDR1 SQVTM, CDR2 ANQGSEA. CDR3 sequence (DNA): TGCAGCGTTGATACAGGATCGAACACTGAAGCTTTCTTT. Translation gives CSVDTGSNTEAFF.

This chain connects TRBV25-1 to TRBJ1-2, with 8 bases that match TRBD1. The V gene end was trimmed by 6 bases and the J gene end by 4 bases; junction bases not matched to a gene: 4. The CDR3 has 13 amino acids. CDR1 and CDR2 (germline): MGHDK, SYGVNS. The CDR3 DNA sequence: TGTGCCAGCAGAACCGACAGGGGCTATGGCTACACCTTC. The encoded protein is CASRTDRGYGYTF.

The V call is TRBV6-5, the J call TRBJ1-6; D perhaps matches TRBD1 (5 bases). V dropped 8 bases and J dropped 9 bases, with 14 bases sitting between them. CDR3 size: 13 residues. Germline V lookup: CDR1 MNHEY, CDR2 SVGAGI. DNA of the CDR3: TGTGCCAGCCGTAGTTCCGACAGTTCACCCCTCCACTTT. Protein product: CASRSSDSSPLHF.

The chain joins TRBV2 to TRBJ2-1; D unresolved. The V and J ends lost 3 bases and 0 bases respectively, with 6 bases between them. This CDR3 is built from 14 residues. Looked up from germline, CDR1 is SNHLY and CDR2 is FYNNEI. CDR3 DNA: TGTGCCAGCAGTGACCGGGTCTCCTACAATGAGCAGTTCTTC. Amino acids: CASSDRVSYNEQFF. Supplemented by reference TRBV2 and TRBJ2-1, the full variable domain reads EPEVTQTPSHQVTQMGQEVILRCVPISNHLYFYWYRQILGQKVEFLVSFYNNEISEKSEIFDDQFSVERPDGSNFTLKIRSTKLEDSAMYFCASSDRVSYNEQFFGPGTRLTVL.

The chain uses TRBV5-6 and TRBJ2-5; TRBD1 matches at 9 bases. The CDR3 consists of 15 residues. Trimming at V came to 4 bases and at J to 3 bases, leaving 7 bases not matched to a gene. The germline gives CDR1 SGHDT, CDR2 YYEEEE. CDR3: CASSRGRDREETQYF. The CDR3 DNA sequence: TGTGCCAGCAGCCGTGGGCGGGACAGGGAAGAGACCCAGTACTTC.

The chain couples TRBV10-3 to TRBJ2-7, with TRBD2 as a possible D gene (5 bases). V shed 10 bases and J shed 4 bases, with 14 bases lying between them. The CDR3 runs 12 residues. Germline CDR1 ENHRY, CDR2 SYGVKD. The CDR3 is CATKMSGYEQYF. The CDR3 DNA follows: TGTGCCACCAAAATGTCGGGATACGAGCAGTACTTC.

This clone was counted a few times. The chain couples TRBV30 to TRBJ2-1; the D call may be TRBD1 or TRBD2 (5 bases each). This CDR3 is 14 amino acids long. Germline values: CDR1 GTSNPN, CDR2 SVGIG (reference sequence). V was cut by 5 bases and J by 5 bases, with 16 bases left in between. CDR3 bases: TGTGCCTGGTCTCTAGGGACGGAGCACAATGAGCAGTTCTTC. It specifies CAWSLGTEHNEQFF.

This clone was seen a handful of times. CDR3 sequence (DNA): TGTGCCATCAGAGAGAAGGACCCTAGCACCTACAATGAGCAGTTCTTC. This gives the protein CAIREKDPSTYNEQFF. The V gene is TRBV10-3, the J gene TRBJ2-1; tentatively, D is TRBD2 (5 bases). This CDR3 comprises 16 residues. Germline V CDR1 and CDR2: ENHRY, SYGVKD. Between the trimmed V and J ends, which lost 6 bases and 2 bases, there was a span of 17 bases.

This chain connects TRBV5-6 to TRBJ2-5; no clear D. V was pared by 4 bases and J by 3 bases, with 7 bases between. Germline loops: CDR1 SGHDT, CDR2 YYEEEE. CDR3 length: 12 residues. The CDR3 loop reads CASSRREETQYF. Here the CDR3 DNA reads TGTGCCAGCAGCCGACGGGAAGAGACCCAGTACTTC.

There are a few counts of this clone. V gene TRBV11-2 combines with J gene TRBJ2-5, with TRBD1 matching 8 bases. Germline CDR1 is SGHAT and CDR2 is FQNNGV. CDR3 length: 14 amino acids. V dropped 5 bases and J dropped 4; count of bases not matched to a gene: 6. CDR3 nucleotides: TGTGCCAGCAGCCTGGGACAGGCGGGAGAGACCCAGTACTTC. The encoded protein is CASSLGQAGETQYF.

This clone was found many times. This chain uses TRBV30 with TRBJ2-7, with D possibly being TRBD1 or TRBD2 (5 bases each). The CDR3 has 13 amino acids. CDR1 and CDR2 from the germline V gene are GTSNPN and SVGIG (reference sequence). With 4 bases removed from V and 4 bases from J, the gap between germline ends came to 14 bases. The CDR3 is CAWTGQGGYEQYV. DNA of the CDR3: TGTGCCTGGACAGGGCAGGGCGGGTACGAGCAGTACGTC.

Only a few counts were recorded for this clone. The chain has TRBV7-9 and TRBJ1-2; perhaps TRBD1 as D (6 bases). Trimming pared 10 bases from V and 3 bases from J, leaving 18 bases between. This CDR3 has 14 residues. Germline assignment: CDR1 SEHNR and CDR2 FQNEAQ (reference sequence). The CDR3 region is CATDHRDQHYGYTF. The CDR3 DNA follows: TGTGCCACCGACCACAGGGATCAGCACTATGGCTACACCTTC.